This T cell receptor beta chain was captured in a study of response to subunit inactivated influenza vaccine. General study results and limits: After each seasonal influenza vaccination, few new T cells are recruited, the authors suggested.

On this clonotype: Its antigen remains unknown.

TCRdb re-called the RT-PCR reads through MiXCR, storing one row per CDR3 protein. This table holds about 800,000 distinct CDR3 sequences, around 21% found once. Unmatched junction bases numbered 3, after V lost 4 bases and J lost 1 base. CDR3 length equals 14 residues. The germline gives CDR1 SQVTM, CDR2 ANQGSEA. The V and J genes are TRBV29-1 and TRBJ2-3, with 9 bases lining up with TRBD2. The specimen comprised PBMCs from blood, sampled roughly 5 days after vaccination. The sequence derives from a man aged 45-65 years who received an inactivated influenza vaccine. Written as DNA, the CDR3 is TGCAGCGTTGTTAGGACTAGCGGCACAGATACGCAGTATTTT. As protein: CSVVRTSGTDTQYF.